The rows below give T cell receptor beta chains drawn from one sample of a study of cytomegalovirus exposure and HLA in healthy donors. Only in-frame clones appear in the TCRdb table, and some are missing; sequencing was by immunoSEQ multiplex PCR. The sample comprises 120,000 or so clones, 81% of which are singletons, and about 1.8% rests with the top ten. What was sequenced was PBMCs. The receptors here all came from a man aged 18-30 years in good health and CMV-seronegative. CDR3s include the opening cysteine and the closing phenylalanine or tryptophan. A D gene is named only where the DNA matches it firmly. For some rows the clone size is stated as once, few or many, or as a class when expanded; others skip it.

D gene,V gene,J gene,CDR3 length,clone size,CDR3 DNA,CDR3 protein
TRBD2,TRBV4-1,TRBJ2-7,17,NA,TGCGCCAGCAGCCGATTAATGACTAGCGGGGGGGAAGGCGAGCAGTACTTC,CASSRLMTSGGEGEQYF
TRBD1,TRBV7-9,TRBJ1-4,18,NA,TGTGCCAGCAGCCTGAGACAGGGCCGGGAAGGTTCTAATGAAAAACTGTTTTTT,CASSLRQGREGSNEKLFF
TRBD1,TRBV7-2,TRBJ2-7,15,NA,TGTGCCAGCAGCTTAGAATTAGGGACAGGGTACGAGCAGTACTTC,CASSLELGTGYEQYF
NA,TRBV11-2,TRBJ1-1,14,NA,TGTGCCAGCAGCCCTGGCCCCGTGAACACTGAAGCTTTCTTT,CASSPGPVNTEAFF
NA,TRBV11-3,TRBJ2-7,16,few,TGTGCCAGCAGCTACCCTGGGGGCGGTGGGTTGGGGGAGCAGTACTTC,CASSYPGGGGLGEQYF
NA,TRBV9,TRBJ1-4,15,NA,TGTGCCAGCAGCCCCGAGGGGGACACTAATGAAAAACTGTTTTTT,CASSPEGDTNEKLFF
TRBD2,TRBV5-1,TRBJ2-1,16,NA,TGCGCCAGCAGCTTGGGGCGGGGGGGCCTCCACAATGAGCAGTTCTTC,CASSLGRGGLHNEQFF
NA,TRBV27,TRBJ2-7,14,NA,TGTGCCAGCAGTTTAAATCCAGGGGCATACGAGCAGTACTTC,CASSLNPGAYEQYF
NA,TRBV6-5,TRBJ1-2,14,once,TGTGCCAGCAGTCCGTATCGACAGCCGAGGGGCTACACCTTC,CASSPYRQPRGYTF
NA,TRBV7-6,TRBJ2-7,11,NA,NA,CASSSSGEQYF
NA,TRBV25-1,TRBJ1-2,12,NA,TGTGCCAGCAGGCGACAGAACTATGGCTACACCTTC,CASRRQNYGYTF
TRBD1,TRBV5-1,TRBJ2-1,15,NA,TGCGCCAGCAGTCTCCCGGGACAGGGTGGTAATGAGCAGTTCTTC,CASSLPGQGGNEQFF
NA,TRBV6-4,TRBJ2-3,14,few,TGTGCCAGCAGTGAGCGGGGAAGCACAGATACGCAGTATTTT,CASSERGSTDTQYF
NA,TRBV13,TRBJ2-1,15,NA,TGTGCCAGCAGCGGTTCAGGGAAAGGGCACAATGAGCAGTTCTTC,CASSGSGKGHNEQFF
TRBD1,TRBV6-6,TRBJ2-5,13,few,TGTGCCAGCAGCGGACAGGGACAAGAGACCCAGTACTTC,CASSGQGQETQYF
TRBD2,TRBV19,TRBJ2-2,19,few,TGTGCCAGTAGTCAGAAGCGGGTGCAGCGGGGATCCCTCCCCAGGGAGCTGTTTTTT,CASSQKRVQRGSLPRELFF
TRBD1,TRBV10-3,TRBJ1-6,14,NA,TGTGCCATCAGTCCCGGGACAGGGAATTCACCCCTCCACTTT,CAISPGTGNSPLHF
NA,TRBV4-1,TRBJ2-2,16,NA,TGCGCCAGCAGCGACCTCGACAGGAGGAACACCGGGGAGCTGTTTTTT,CASSDLDRRNTGELFF
TRBD2,TRBV2,TRBJ2-3,12,few,TGTGCCAGCCTAGCGGGCACAGATACGCAGTATTTT,CASLAGTDTQYF
TRBD1,TRBV5-6,TRBJ2-2,16,NA,TGTGCCAGCAGCTTGCTCGACAGGGGCACGACCGGGGAGCTGTTTTTT,CASSLLDRGTTGELFF
TRBD2,TRBV6-4,TRBJ2-3,14,few,TGTGCCAGCAGAGAGCGGGGGGCAGGGGATACGCAGTATTTT,CASRERGAGDTQYF
NA,TRBV5-1,TRBJ1-4,15,NA,TGCGCCAGCAGCCCCGGGGGACTGTCGAATGAAAAACTGTTTTTT,CASSPGGLSNEKLFF
NA,TRBV19,TRBJ1-1,13,NA,TGTGCCAGTAGTGCCTATTTAAACACTGAAGCTTTCTTT,CASSAYLNTEAFF
NA,TRBV27,TRBJ2-3,15,NA,TGTGCCAGCAGTTTGCCGGGACAAGACTGGGATACGCAGTATTTT,CASSLPGQDWDTQYF
NA,TRBV6-5,TRBJ2-7,15,NA,TGTGCCAGCAGACTAGGGGGGGGGAGCTCCTACGAGCAGTACTTC,CASRLGGGSSYEQYF
NA,TRBV28,TRBJ1-2,13,NA,TGTGCCAGCAGTTTAGAGGAAGCCTATGGCTACACCTTC,CASSLEEAYGYTF
NA,TRBV7-2,TRBJ1-1,14,NA,TGTGCCAGCAGCTCCCCTCCAGGGAACACTGAAGCTTTCTTT,CASSSPPGNTEAFF
NA,TRBV19,TRBJ2-2,14,NA,TGTGCCAGCCTAAGGGGGGGGAGCACCGGGGAGCTGTTTTTT,CASLRGGSTGELFF
TRBD1,TRBV9,TRBJ1-2,12,once,TGTGCCAGAAGCGCCCGGACAGGTGGCTACACCTTC,CARSARTGGYTF
NA,TRBV5-4,TRBJ1-1,15,NA,TGTGCCAGCAAGTGGACTGGGCCGGGCCCCGGTGAAGCTTTCTTT,CASKWTGPGPGEAFF
NA,TRBV27,TRBJ1-6,13,NA,TGTGCCAGCAGTTCCCAGTATAATTCACCCCTCCACTTT,CASSSQYNSPLHF
NA,TRBV5-4,TRBJ1-2,13,NA,TGTGCCAGCAGCTTGTCAGCTAACTATGGCTACACCTTC,CASSLSANYGYTF
TRBD2,TRBV15,TRBJ2-3,19,NA,TGTGCCACCAGCAGAGAGGGGCTAGCGGGGGGCCAAATCACAGATACGCAGTATTTT,CATSREGLAGGQITDTQYF
NA,TRBV4-3,TRBJ2-2,16,NA,TGCGCCAGCAGCCAAGAAGTACGGACTACAAACGGGGAGCTGTTTTTT,CASSQEVRTTNGELFF
NA,TRBV15,TRBJ2-1,12,NA,TGTGCCACCAGCAGTCGCGACAATGAGCAGTTCTTC,CATSSRDNEQFF
NA,TRBV6-5,TRBJ2-7,15,NA,TGTGCCAGCAGTTACTCCGAGACTAACGCCTACGAGCAGTACTTC,CASSYSETNAYEQYF
TRBD1,TRBV4-1,TRBJ1-5,15,NA,TGCGCCAGCAGCCAAGTGGGACAGTCCTATCAGCCCCAGCATTTT,CASSQVGQSYQPQHF
TRBD1,TRBV7-9,TRBJ1-1,13,NA,TGTGCCAGCAGCCCAAGACAGGGGGGTGAAGCTTTCTTT,CASSPRQGGEAFF
NA,TRBV5-4,TRBJ1-1,17,NA,TGTGCCAGCAGCCCTGGCCGGGGGGGGGCAGCGGACACTGAAGCTTTCTTT,CASSPGRGGAADTEAFF
NA,TRBV19,TRBJ2-2,16,NA,TGTGCCAGTAGTATCCCCAGGTTGGGGAACACCGGGGAGCTGTTTTTT,CASSIPRLGNTGELFF
NA,TRBV19,TRBJ1-1,13,NA,TGTGCCAGTACATACGACAGGAACACTGAAGCTTTCTTT,CASTYDRNTEAFF
NA,TRBV27,TRBJ1-1,16,NA,TGTGCCAGCAGAAGGGGCGGTGGACACTTAAACACTGAAGCTTTCTTT,CASRRGGGHLNTEAFF
TRBD1,TRBV6-5,TRBJ2-4,15,NA,TGTGCCAGCAGACTGGACAGGTCGGGTGAAAACATTCAGTGCTTC,CASRLDRSGENIQCF
TRBD2,TRBV6-4,TRBJ2-1,16,NA,TGTGCCAGCAGTGACTCGGCGGGGGGGGCTTCCAATGAGCAGTTCTTC,CASSDSAGGASNEQFF
NA,TRBV5-4,TRBJ2-7,13,NA,TGTGCCAGCAGCCAGACAGGATTCGGAGAGCAGTACTTC,CASSQTGFGEQYF
NA,TRBV19,TRBJ2-4,16,few,TGTGCCAGCGCCCCTCCGGGACAACTAGCCAAAAACATTCAGTACTTC,CASAPPGQLAKNIQYF
NA,TRBV5-4,TRBJ1-6,16,NA,TGTGCCAGCAGCACTCAGGGAGGGTTGGGGAATTCACCCCTCCACTTT,CASSTQGGLGNSPLHF
NA,TRBV4-3,TRBJ2-3,15,once,TGCGCCAGCAGCCAAGAGGGGGGGGGCCCAGATACGCAGTATTTT,CASSQEGGGPDTQYF
NA,TRBV7-2,TRBJ1-1,15,NA,TGTGCCAGCAGCTACAGCGGGGGGCAGAGCACTGAAGCTTTCTTT,CASSYSGGQSTEAFF
TRBD1,TRBV7-2,TRBJ2-5,15,NA,TGTGCCAGCAGCTTAGTGACAGGGAACCAAGAGACCCAGTACTTC,CASSLVTGNQETQYF
NA,TRBV6-5,TRBJ2-6,14,few,TGTGCCAGCAGCTTCACTCTGGGGGCCAACGTCCTGACTTTC,CASSFTLGANVLTF
NA,TRBV5-6,TRBJ2-2,14,few,TGTGCCAGCAGCTTTCGGGGTCCAACCGGGGAGCTGTTTTTT,CASSFRGPTGELFF
TRBD1,TRBV2,TRBJ1-6,16,NA,TGTGCCAGCCATTGGATTGGGGCGACAGGGGAATCACCCCTCCACTTT,CASHWIGATGESPLHF
TRBD2,TRBV7-8,TRBJ2-1,16,NA,TGTGCCAGCAGCTCCCGGGCTAGCGGGGGCTACAATGAGCAGTTCTTC,CASSSRASGGYNEQFF
NA,TRBV29-1,TRBJ2-3,14,NA,TGCAGCGTTCGTCAGTCCAGGGCCCGGGATACGCAGTATTTT,CSVRQSRARDTQYF
TRBD2,TRBV7-9,TRBJ2-1,14,NA,TGTGCCAGCAGCTTAGGACTAGCGGGGGAGGGGCAGTTCTTC,CASSLGLAGEGQFF